The 32 T cell receptor beta chains below were found in one sample sequenced in a study of blood T cell repertoires in COVID-19. Produced via immunoSEQ multiplex PCR; TCRdb's table is partial and in-frame only. The sample consists of roughly 11,000 clones, approximately 74% of them appearing once. Sample: peripheral blood. The receptors here all came from a man aged 60 to 69 with COVID-19, enrolled during active disease.

This rearrangement joins TRBV27 to TRBJ1-1, with D hard to call. The CDR3 is 14 residues long. Trimming stripped 3 bases from V and 8 bases from J, with 16 bases between. CDR1 and CDR2 from the germline V gene are MNHEY and SMNVEV (reference sequence). CDR3 sequence reads: CASSFYRTEEEAFF. The CDR3, as DNA: TGTGCCAGCAGTTTTTATAGGACGGAGGAAGAAGCTTTCTTT.

Notes on this clone: Because the CDR3's place on the DNA is in doubt, the DNA is left out and the CDR3 is given as listed by TCRdb. V gene TRBV10-3 combines with J gene TRBJ2-7; the table's TRBD1 call for D was not verified on the DNA. CDR1 and CDR2 (germline): ENHRY, SYGVKD. Both ends counted, the CDR3 spans 18 residues. The CDR3 loop reads CAISGIQFGPGIGYEQYF.

This rearrangement joins TRBV24-1 to TRBJ2-1, with D possibly TRBD1 on 5 matching bases. The CDR3 has 17 amino acids. Germline V gives CDR1 KGHDR, CDR2 SFDVKD. Trimming took off 4 bases at V and 0 bases at J, with 15 bases between the two ends. CDR3 amino acids: CATSDDLQGSSYNEQFF. The DNA of the CDR3 is TGTGCCACCAGTGACGATCTCCAGGGTAGCTCCTACAATGAGCAGTTCTTC.

DNA of the CDR3: TGTGCCAGCAGCCCATGGGCTCCTTCTCACAATGAGCAGTTCTTC. Protein sequence: CASSPWAPSHNEQFF. The J gene is TRBJ2-1, the V gene TRBV6-5; D unresolved. This CDR3 contains 15 residues. The V and J ends lost 6 bases and 5 bases respectively, with 17 bases between them. CDR1 MNHEY and CDR2 SVGAGI come from the germline V gene.

This clone was recorded only once. This sequence joins TRBV7-2 and TRBJ1-3; no reliable D call. The CDR3 runs to 15 residues. Germline assignment: CDR1 SGHTA and CDR2 FQGNSA. The V and J ends lost 6 bases and 0 bases respectively, with 12 bases between them. CDR3 amino acids: CASSQAGYSGNTIYF. The DNA for the CDR3 is TGTGCCAGCAGTCAAGCGGGGTACTCTGGAAACACCATATATTTT.

The chain has TRBV6-5 and TRBJ1-2; D is unclear. V lost 0 bases and J 0 bases, leaving 11 bases between the germline ends. CDR1 is MNHEY and CDR2 is SVGAGI in the germline V gene. The CDR3 spans 16 residues. The CDR3 protein is CASSYSSEYPNYGYTF. The CDR3 nucleotides read TGTGCCAGCAGTTACTCGTCAGAATACCCTAACTATGGCTACACCTTC.

In this sample, this clone turned up a few times. This chain connects TRBV2 to TRBJ1-5; D gene unclear. V lost 5 bases and J lost 4, with 15 bases in between. CDR3 size: 15 residues. Germline CDR1 and CDR2: SNHLY and FYNNEI. The chain's CDR3 is CASSPSEAANQPQHF. CDR3 nucleotide sequence: TGTGCCAGCAGTCCCTCCGAGGCAGCGAATCAGCCCCAGCATTTT.

This clone counts as medium-sized. This sequence joins TRBV29-1 and TRBJ2-1, with 9 bases lining up with TRBD2. This CDR3 comprises 17 residues. V dropped 0 bases and J dropped 7; count of bases not matched to a gene: 13. Looked up from germline, CDR1 is SQVTM and CDR2 is ANQGSEA. The CDR3 region is CSVEDSLASGALNEQFF. The DNA for the CDR3 is TGCAGCGTTGAAGATAGTCTCGCTAGCGGGGCCCTTAATGAGCAGTTCTTC.

The chain is built from TRBV21-1 and TRBJ2-7; the DNA was not compared with TRBD2, the D call given in the table. TRBV21-1 is a recognized pseudogene. This CDR3 has 14 amino acids. CDR3 amino acids: CASSAGGLAIEQYV. As DNA, the CDR3 is TGTGCCAGCAGCGCGGGGGGACTAGCGATCGAGCAGTACGTC.

J is TRBJ2-1 and V is TRBV13, with 7 nucleotides matching TRBD2. The ends lost 5 bases at V and 4 bases at J; junction bases unmatched: 20. Germline lookup yields CDR1 PRHDT and CDR2 FYEKMQ (reference sequence). This CDR3 is built from 19 residues. CDR3 nucleotides: TGTGCCAGCAGCGCTTTGACTTCCCGGAGCGGGGTCGGGTACAATGAGCAGTTCTTC. Amino acid sequence: CASSALTSRSGVGYNEQFF. The full variable domain, in which reference TRBV13 and TRBJ2-1 provide the parts outside the CDR3, is AAGVIQSPRHLIKEKRETATLKCYPIPRHDTVYWYQQGPGQDPQFLISFYEKMQSDKGSIPDRFSAQQFSDYHSELNMSSLELGDSALYFCASSALTSRSGVGYNEQFFGPGTRLTVL.

Here the CDR3 reads CASSSEGFWVQETQYF. In nucleotides, the CDR3 is TGTGCCAGCAGTTCAGAGGGATTCTGGGTGCAGGAGACCCAGTACTTC. The gene calls are TRBV6-5 and TRBJ2-5, with a weak D call TRBD2 (5 bases). V lost 4 bases and J 5 bases, leaving 20 bases between the germline ends. CDR1 is MNHEY, CDR2 SVGAGI, per germline. This CDR3 region has 16 residues.

V usage is TRBV18 and J usage is TRBJ1-6, with D unclear. The CDR3 consists of 15 residues. V lost 6 bases and J 10 bases, leaving 19 bases between the germline ends. Germline CDR1 KGHSH, CDR2 LQKENI. CDR3 sequence reads: CASSNQATLNSPLHF. The CDR3 DNA follows: TGTGCCAGCTCGAACCAGGCAACACTGAACTCACCCCTCCACTTT.

This sequence joins TRBV19 and TRBJ2-2; D is possibly TRBD1 (6 bases). Deletions cut 5 bases from V and 3 bases from J, with 19 bases between. Germline-derived CDR1 and CDR2 are LNHDA and SQIVND (reference sequence). CDR3 size: 17 residues. CDR3 DNA sequence: TGTGCCAGTAGTTACCTCCAGGGGCTTACTTACACCGGGGAGCTGTTTTTT. Translated, it gives CASSYLQGLTYTGELFF.

The chain employs TRBV6-6 and TRBJ2-3; 9 bases fit TRBD1. CDR1 MNHNY and CDR2 SVGAGI come from the germline V gene (reference sequence). CDR3 length equals 16 residues. V lost 0 bases, J lost 5 bases, and 6 bases stayed unmatched. CDR3 nucleotides: TGTGCCAGCAGTTACTCTGCCGGACAGGGGATAGATACGCAGTATTTT. This gives the protein CASSYSAGQGIDTQYF.

This chain joins TRBV30 and TRBJ2-7; possibly TRBD1 for D (5 bases). The ends were cut back, 2 bases at V and 3 bases at J, with 14 bases in the middle. The CDR3 loop spans 14 amino acids. The germline V gene encodes CDR1 GTSNPN and CDR2 SVGIG (reference sequence). The CDR3 loop reads CAWSWGTGFYEQYF. As DNA, the CDR3 is TGTGCCTGGAGTTGGGGCACCGGGTTCTACGAGCAGTACTTC.

The chain has TRBV5-4 and TRBJ2-1; TRBD2 matches at 7 bases. CDR3 length: 14 amino acids. Germline V gives CDR1 SGHNT, CDR2 YYREEE (reference sequence). After removal of 4 bases from V and 10 bases from J, the junction contained 11 bases not matched to a gene. CDR3 DNA: TGTGCCAGCAGCCAGCGGGGCCTAGCTGGGGAGCAGTTCTTC. Translated: CASSQRGLAGEQFF.

V and J are TRBV13 and TRBJ1-2, with 10 bases fitting TRBD1. The trim removed 0 bases at V and 6 bases at J, leaving 10 bases unmatched. CDR1 is PRHDT, CDR2 FYEKMQ, per germline (reference sequence). The CDR3 spans 17 residues. CDR3 sequence: CASSLGQTGGDRHGYTF. CDR3 sequence (DNA): TGTGCCAGCAGCTTAGGTCAGACAGGGGGCGACCGTCATGGCTACACCTTC.

The chain links TRBV14 to TRBJ2-2, with D possibly TRBD2 on 6 matching bases. Per germline, CDR1 SGHDN and CDR2 FVKESK. V was shortened by 4 bases and J by 0 bases, with 9 bases between the two germline ends. This CDR3 comprises 15 residues. In DNA form, the CDR3 reads TGTGCCAGCAGCCTTCTAGCGCCGAACACCGGGGAGCTGTTTTTT. Translating gives CASSLLAPNTGELFF.

The chain carries TRBV7-9 and TRBJ2-5, with TRBD1 identical over 10 bases. With 0 bases clipped from V and 5 bases from J, the junction kept 9 bases outside the gene matches. CDR1 and CDR2 from the germline V gene are SEHNR and FQNEAQ (reference sequence). The length of the CDR3 is 17 residues. The CDR3 DNA sequence: TGTGCCAGCAGCTTAGCGATCGACAGGGGGCTAAGGGAGACCCAGTACTTC. It encodes CASSLAIDRGLRETQYF. The full variable domain, with the rest looked up from reference TRBV7-9 and TRBJ2-5, is DTGVSQNPRHKITKRGQNVTFRCDPISEHNRLYWYRQTLGQGPEFLTYFQNEAQLEKSRLLSDRFSAERPKGSFSTLEIQRTEQGDSAMYLCASSLAIDRGLRETQYFGPGTRLLVL.

This rearrangement joins TRBV9 to TRBJ1-1; D perhaps matches TRBD1 (6 bases). V was pared by 0 bases and J by 4 bases, with 13 bases between. This CDR3 is built from 15 residues. Germline V gene data show CDR1 as SGDLS and CDR2 as YYNGEE. The CDR3 coding sequence is TGTGCCAGCAGCGTAGACGGAAGGGGGAGCACTGAAGCTTTCTTT. Translated, it gives CASSVDGRGSTEAFF. Full variable domain (rest looked up from reference TRBV9 and TRBJ1-1): DSGVTQTPKHLITATGQRVTLRCSPRSGDLSVYWYQQSLDQGLQFLIQYYNGEERAKGNILERFSAQQFPDLHSELNLSSLELGDSALYFCASSVDGRGSTEAFFGQGTRLTVV.

The V and J genes are TRBV5-4 and TRBJ2-1, with D tentatively TRBD2 (6 bases). This CDR3 region has 15 residues. With 2 bases removed from V and 6 bases from J, the gap between germline ends came to 15 bases. Germline CDR1 and CDR2: SGHNT and YYREEE (reference sequence). The DNA of the CDR3 is TGTGCCAGCAGCTTCCCGTCGCCGACTAGCAATGAGCAGTTCTTC. This gives the protein CASSFPSPTSNEQFF. Full variable domain (missing parts from reference TRBV5-4 and TRBJ2-1): ETGVTQSPTHLIKTRGQQVTLRCSSQSGHNTVSWYQQALGQGPQFIFQYYREEENGRGNFPPRFSGLQFPNYSSELNVNALELDDSALYLCASSFPSPTSNEQFFGPGTRLTVL.

The chain joins TRBV28 to TRBJ2-3, with a tentative D call TRBD1 (6 bases). This CDR3 has 13 amino acids. V shed 6 bases and J shed 4 bases, with 11 bases lying between them. CDR1 and CDR2 (germline): MDHEN, SYDVKM. This chain's CDR3 is CASRTGPADTQYF. Written as DNA, the CDR3 is TGTGCCAGCAGGACAGGTCCGGCAGATACGCAGTATTTT.

The J gene is TRBJ2-1, the V gene TRBV6-6, with 8 positions matching TRBD2. Per the germline V gene, CDR1 is MNHNY and CDR2 is SVGAGI (reference sequence). The J segment lost 6 bases and the V segment lost 2 bases, leaving 3 bases of the junction unmatched. CDR3 length: 14 amino acids. This CDR3 is CASSYPGTSNEQFF. The CDR3 nucleotides are TGTGCCAGCAGTTACCCCGGGACTAGCAATGAGCAGTTCTTC.

The gene calls are TRBV19 and TRBJ1-6; 8 nucleotides agree with TRBD1. Germline CDR1 reads LNHDA; CDR2 reads SQIVND (reference sequence). After removal of 7 bases from V and 10 bases from J, the junction contained 9 bases not matched to a gene. The CDR3 consists of 14 residues. The CDR3 nucleotides are TGTGCCAGTACAACCGGGACAGGTCGCTCACCCCTCCACTTT. It yields the protein CASTTGTGRSPLHF.

V and J are TRBV7-9 and TRBJ2-5; the D gene is possibly TRBD2 (6 bases). This CDR3 has 14 amino acids. The V end was cut by 2 bases, the J end by 5 bases, with 12 bases between. Germline CDR1 and CDR2: SEHNR and FQNEAQ (reference sequence). DNA of the CDR3: TGTGCCAGCAGCTTAAGGAGGGACTTGGAGACCCAGTACTTC. Its protein product is CASSLRRDLETQYF.

The CDR3 sequence: CASSRDRSYGYTF. DNA for the CDR3: TGTGCCAGCAGTCGGGACAGATCCTATGGCTACACCTTC. V usage is TRBV6-6 and J usage is TRBJ1-2; 7 bases align to TRBD1. After removal of 5 bases from V and 4 bases from J, the junction contained 4 bases not matched to a gene. Germline V CDR1 and CDR2: MNHNY, SVGAGI (reference sequence). The CDR3 has 13 amino acids.

This rearrangement joins TRBV13 to TRBJ2-3; TRBD2 aligns across 11 bases. Trimming took 5 bases from V and 8 from J; bases not matched to a gene: 9. CDR3 length equals 15 residues. The germline V gene has CDR1 PRHDT and CDR2 FYEKMQ (reference sequence). As DNA, the CDR3 is TGTGCCAGCAGCGCCTATAGCGGGGGGGATCGTACGCAGTATTTT. Its protein is CASSAYSGGDRTQYF.

The V and J genes are TRBV10-3 and TRBJ2-7; possibly TRBD2 for D (7 bases). Germline lookup yields CDR1 ENHRY and CDR2 SYGVKD. CDR3 length: 20 residues. V lost 3 bases to trimming and J lost 1 base, with 28 bases between them. Here the CDR3 reads CAISERGRGAYHEDSYEQYV. The CDR3 DNA is TGTGCCATCAGTGAAAGGGGTCGGGGGGCCTACCATGAGGATTCCTACGAGCAGTACGTC.

This chain connects TRBV5-4 to TRBJ2-1; TRBD2 matches at 8 bases. Trimming took 4 bases from V and 6 from J; bases not matched to a gene: 12. Germline V gene data show CDR1 as SGHNT and CDR2 as YYREEE (reference sequence). The CDR3 has 16 residues. In DNA, the CDR3 is TGTGCCAGCAGCCCATCACTAGCGGTGCCCACCAATGAGCAGTTCTTC. Translation gives CASSPSLAVPTNEQFF.

The chain couples TRBV28 to TRBJ1-2, with D perhaps TRBD1 (6 bases). This CDR3 comprises 14 residues. Germline-derived CDR1 and CDR2 are MDHEN and SYDVKM. V lost 3 bases, J lost 7 bases, and 15 bases lay in between. CDR3 sequence: CASSFLSGTIGYTF. CDR3 DNA: TGTGCCAGCAGTTTCTTATCTGGGACAATTGGCTACACCTTC.

By its share, this clone is medium-sized (0.01 to 0.1%). The chain combines TRBV13 with TRBJ1-2, with 8 bases aligning to TRBD1. Germline V lookup: CDR1 PRHDT, CDR2 FYEKMQ (reference sequence). The CDR3 consists of 18 residues. V shed 0 bases, J shed 6 bases, and the junction held 15 bases outside the gene matches. The CDR3 sequence: CASSLGLGATGAYDGYTF. The CDR3 DNA is TGTGCCAGCAGCTTAGGATTGGGGGCGACAGGGGCGTATGATGGCTACACCTTC.

V is TRBV2 and J is TRBJ2-6; D uncertain. The CDR3 covers 14 residues. Germline CDR1 SNHLY, CDR2 FYNNEI. Deletions cut 6 bases from V and 0 bases from J, with 6 bases between. The CDR3 region has the DNA TGTGCCAGCAGCGACTTCTCTGGGGCCAACGTCCTGACTTTC. Its translation is CASSDFSGANVLTF.